These 24 T cell receptor beta chains share one sample of origin, sequenced in a study of Ad26.COV2.S vaccination and SARS-CoV-2 variants (dated by TCRdb to 2020 to 2023). Per the publication, the treatment or condition label means: some 20 received Ad26.COV2.S at low or high dose, single or two shots; about five received placebo; per-sample allocation not given. For vaccine and placebo recipients, the sequenced repertoires came from samples collected on day 63 after the first injection. Library method: the immunoSEQ multiplex PCR assay. In its TCRdb copy, this immuneACCESS table keeps in-frame sequences only and misses some clones. Where compared with another copy, unresolved V genes explain less than half of these, and the others have no known cause. Across this sample there are approximately 350,000 clones, with roughly 87% seen only once. Clones ranked in the top ten supply about 3.5% of the sample.

This material consisted of peripheral blood, taken in a trial of Ad26.COV2.S vaccine versus placebo. All receptors come from a person between 18 and 65 years old who received the Ad26.COV2.S COVID-19 vaccine or a placebo.

V usage is TRBV4-2 and J usage is TRBJ1-5; tentative D call: TRBD1 (5 bases). CDR3 length: 15 amino acids. CDR1 is LGHNA, CDR2 YNFKEQ, per germline. Between the trimmed V and J ends, which lost 1 base and 7 bases, there was a span of 14 bases. CDR3 protein: CASSQVADGGQPQHF. The CDR3 nucleotides are TGTGCCAGCAGCCAAGTTGCAGACGGGGGGCAGCCCCAGCATTTT.

Here the CDR3 DNA reads TGTGCCAGCAGCGTAGGGACAGGGGGCGGCTCCACAGATACGCAGTATTTT. Translated: CASSVGTGGGSTDTQYF. The chain carries TRBV9 and TRBJ2-3; 11 positions match TRBD1. Germline CDR1 SGDLS, CDR2 YYNGEE. Losses at the gene ends were 0 bases for V and 2 bases for J; bases not matched to a gene: 5. The CDR3 consists of 17 residues.

The chain joins TRBV11-3 to TRBJ1-1; tentative D call: TRBD1 (5 bases). V was clipped by 1 base and J by 7 bases, with 13 bases between them. Germline values: CDR1 SGHNT, CDR2 YENEEA. The CDR3 runs to 14 residues. The CDR3 sequence is CASSLGPGADEAFF. The CDR3 region has the DNA TGTGCCAGCAGCTTAGGTCCTGGGGCAGATGAAGCTTTCTTT.

The genes are TRBV29-1 and TRBJ1-2, with D perhaps TRBD1 (5 bases). V was trimmed by 4 bases and J by 4 bases, leaving 13 bases between them. This CDR3 has 13 amino acids. The V gene's germline CDR1 is SQVTM and CDR2 ANQGSEA. The CDR3 DNA follows: TGCAGCGTTGTTGGGGGAGAAGGCTATGGCTACACCTTC. This gives the protein CSVVGGEGYGYTF.

Only one count was recorded for this clone. CDR3 sequence reads: CAWSNRGWGNDGYTF. Written as DNA, the CDR3 is TGTGCCTGGAGTAACCGGGGCTGGGGCAATGACGGCTACACCTTC. The V gene is TRBV30, the J gene TRBJ1-2; D may be TRBD1 (5 bases). Per the germline V gene, CDR1 is GTSNPN and CDR2 is SVGIG (reference sequence). With 2 bases removed from V and 8 bases from J, the gap between germline ends came to 21 bases. The CDR3 is 15 residues long.

The rearrangement links TRBV19 to TRBJ1-4; D is unresolved. CDR1 and CDR2 from the germline V gene are LNHDA and SQIVND (reference sequence). Trimming left V 6 bases short and J 7 bases short, with 6 bases between. CDR3 length equals 11 residues. The CDR3 DNA follows: TGTGCCAGTAGGGCGGCTGAAAAACTGTTTTTT. Amino acids: CASRAAEKLFF. The full variable domain, in which reference TRBV19 and TRBJ1-4 provide the parts outside the CDR3, is DGGITQSPKYLFRKEGQNVTLSCEQNLNHDAMYWYRQDPGQGLRLIYYSQIVNDFQKGDIAEGYSVSREKKESFPLTVTSAQKNPTAFYLCASRAAEKLFFGSGTQLSVL.

Only a few counts were recorded for this clone. This CDR3 is also generated by other DNA sequences in the sample. The chain employs TRBV7-3 and TRBJ1-2; D is possibly TRBD1 (5 bases). Germline V gene lookup returns CDR1 SGHTA and CDR2 FQGTGA. With 2 bases removed from V and 4 bases from J, the gap between germline ends came to 8 bases. This CDR3 region has 13 residues. CDR3 region: CASSLGQGYGYTF. CDR3 DNA sequence: TGTGCCAGCAGCTTAGGCCAGGGCTATGGCTACACCTTC.

This clone was observed a handful of times. The same CDR3 is also encoded by other DNA sequences in this sample. The chain uses TRBV5-1 and TRBJ2-7; D is unclear. V lost 0 bases and J 0 bases, leaving 4 bases between the germline ends. Germline V gives CDR1 SGHRS, CDR2 YFSETQ. The CDR3 covers 13 residues. The CDR3 DNA follows: TGCGCCAGCAGCTTGGCGGGCTCCTACGAGCAGTACTTC. Amino acid sequence: CASSLAGSYEQYF.

The chain has TRBV6-5 and TRBJ1-1; 7 bases are shared with TRBD1. The germline CDR1 and CDR2 sequences are MNHEY and SVGAGI. Losses at the gene ends were 5 bases for V and 7 bases for J; bases not matched to a gene: 7. The CDR3 is made up of 13 amino acids. DNA of the CDR3: TGTGCCAGCAGTATAACTGGGACAGTTGAAGCTTTCTTT. Its translation: CASSITGTVEAFF.

V and J are TRBV6-4 and TRBJ1-5; no definite D call. Germline lookup yields CDR1 MRHNA and CDR2 SNTAGT. The CDR3 runs 13 residues. Trimming pared 3 bases from V and 3 bases from J, leaving 6 bases between. CDR3: CASSEQPNQPQHF. As DNA, the CDR3 is TGTGCCAGCAGTGAACAGCCCAATCAGCCCCAGCATTTT.

This chain joins TRBV2 and TRBJ2-2; TRBD2 matches 9 bases. CDR1 SNHLY and CDR2 FYNNEI come from the germline V gene. The CDR3 consists of 14 residues. With V trimmed by 4 bases and J by 8 bases, 5 bases remained unmatched. Written as DNA, the CDR3 is TGTGCCAGCAGTGTTGCGGGGGGGAGTGGGGAGCTGTTTTTT. Its translation: CASSVAGGSGELFF. Combining the CDR3 with reference TRBV2 and TRBJ2-2 gives the whole variable domain EPEVTQTPSHQVTQMGQEVILRCVPISNHLYFYWYRQILGQKVEFLVSFYNNEISEKSEIFDDQFSVERPDGSNFTLKIRSTKLEDSAMYFCASSVAGGSGELFFGEGSRLTVL.

The chain recombines TRBV12-3 or TRBV12-4 with TRBJ1-1; D is perhaps TRBD1 (5 bases). V lost 6 bases and J lost 7, with 12 bases in between. CDR3 size: 12 residues. CDR3 DNA sequence: TGTGCCAGCAGCTTGGGGGGGATTGAAGCTTTCTTT. Its translation is CASSLGGIEAFF.

The V call is TRBV30, the J call TRBJ1-6; D may be TRBD1 (5 bases). Trimming cost V 3 bases and J 18 bases, with 15 bases left between them. Germline V gene data show CDR1 as GTSNPN and CDR2 as SVGIG (reference sequence). The CDR3 is 11 residues long. The CDR3 nucleotides are TGTGCCTGGAGCCCAGGGACGGGTCGCCACTTT. Its translation: CAWSPGTGRHF.

The gene calls are TRBV11-3 and TRBJ1-1; perhaps TRBD1 as D (5 bases). CDR3 length: 16 residues. V lost 1 base and J lost 1, with 13 bases in between. Per germline, CDR1 SGHNT and CDR2 YENEEA. The CDR3 is CASSLGRGVRNTEAFF. In DNA form, the CDR3 reads TGTGCCAGCAGCTTAGGTCGGGGGGTGCGGAACACTGAAGCTTTCTTT.

The CDR3 sequence: CASSSRRTSTMDEQFF. CDR3 coding DNA: TGTGCCAGCAGCTCCCGACGGACTAGCACGATGGATGAGCAGTTCTTC. The rearrangement joins TRBV11-3 to TRBJ2-1; 8 nucleotides line up with TRBD2. The CDR3 loop spans 16 amino acids. The germline CDR1 and CDR2 sequences are SGHNT and YENEEA. V was clipped by 4 bases and J by 8 bases; unmatched bases: 13.

The rearrangement uses TRBV19 and TRBJ2-1; tentatively, D is TRBD2 (5 bases). Germline CDR1 LNHDA, CDR2 SQIVND (reference sequence). CDR3 length: 14 residues. The V end was cut by 1 base, the J end by 6 bases, with 10 bases between. This chain's CDR3 is CASSIVEGPNEQFF. The CDR3, as DNA: TGTGCCAGTAGTATAGTTGAGGGTCCCAATGAGCAGTTCTTC.

The chain joins TRBV9 to TRBJ2-1; 7 bases align to TRBD2. Trimming at V came to 0 bases and at J to 3 bases, leaving 0 bases not matched to a gene. Germline CDR1 is SGDLS and CDR2 is YYNGEE. The CDR3 is 14 residues long. The CDR3 bases are TGTGCCAGCAGCGTAGGCGGGGGCTACAATGAGCAGTTCTTC. It translates to CASSVGGGYNEQFF.

To note about this clone: This CDR3 is also generated by other DNA sequences in the sample. This chain joins TRBV7-2 and TRBJ2-3; 8 positions match TRBD2. Germline values: CDR1 SGHTA, CDR2 FQGNSA. The V segment lost 5 bases and the J segment 3 bases; nucleotides outside the gene matches: 10. This CDR3 has 16 residues. This CDR3 is CASSLDPAGVTDTQYF. CDR3 bases: TGTGCCAGCAGCCTCGATCCAGCGGGGGTAACAGATACGCAGTATTTT.

The V call is TRBV5-1, the J call TRBJ1-4; possibly TRBD1 for D (5 bases). The V end was cut by 0 bases, the J end by 12 bases, with 15 bases between. Germline values: CDR1 SGHRS, CDR2 YFSETQ. The CDR3 is 14 residues long. CDR3 nucleotide sequence: TGCGCCAGCAGCTTGGGACCGTTGACAGCGGAACTGTTTTTT. Translating it yields CASSLGPLTAELFF.

This sequence joins TRBV6-5 and TRBJ1-6; TRBD1 is a possible D gene (6 bases). The length of the CDR3 is 15 residues. In germline, CDR1 is MNHEY, CDR2 SVGAGI. Deletions cut 5 bases from V and 6 bases from J, with 14 bases between. CDR3 protein: CASSLDRSGNSPLHF. The CDR3 DNA follows: TGTGCCAGCAGTCTTGACAGGTCTGGTAATTCACCCCTCCACTTT.

The gene calls are TRBV30 and TRBJ1-3; D gene ambiguous. Trimming shortened V by 3 bases and J by 1 base, and 7 bases separated the two germline ends. In germline, CDR1 is GTSNPN, CDR2 SVGIG (reference sequence). The CDR3 totals 13 residues. In DNA form, the CDR3 reads TGTGCCTGGAGGGAAGGGTCTGGAAACACCATATATTTT. It translates to CAWREGSGNTIYF.

This rearrangement joins TRBV27 to TRBJ2-1; 10 positions agree with TRBD2. This CDR3 region has 15 residues. The trim removed 5 bases at V and 4 bases at J, leaving 5 bases unmatched. The germline CDR1 and CDR2 sequences are MNHEY and SMNVEV (reference sequence). CDR3 sequence (DNA): TGTGCCAGCAGTCTAAGCGGGGGGGCGTACAATGAGCAGTTCTTC. Residues: CASSLSGGAYNEQFF.

This chain uses TRBV6-4 with TRBJ2-3; 7 bases align to TRBD2. The V gene's germline CDR1 is MRHNA and CDR2 SNTAGT. The CDR3 has 13 residues. V was pared by 2 bases and J by 10 bases, with 6 bases of the junction left unmatched. The DNA for the CDR3 is TGTGCCAGCAGTGACAGGGCGGGAGAGCCGCAGTATTTT. Translating it yields CASSDRAGEPQYF.

The rearrangement uses TRBV15 and TRBJ2-3, with TRBD2 as a possible D gene (7 bases). From germline, CDR1 is LNHNV and CDR2 YYDKDF (reference sequence). Between the trimmed V and J ends, which lost 0 bases and 1 base, there was a span of 20 bases. The CDR3 totals 19 residues. CDR3 loop: CATSRDLGGQIIRTDTQYF. The CDR3, as DNA: TGTGCCACCAGCAGAGATTTGGGGGGGCAAATCATCCGCACAGATACGCAGTATTTT. The full variable domain, completed using reference TRBV15 and TRBJ2-3, is DAMVIQNPRYQVTQFGKPVTLSCSQTLNHNVMYWYQQKSSQAPKLLFHYYDKDFNNEADTPDNFQSRRPNTSFCFLDIRSPGLGDTAMYLCATSRDLGGQIIRTDTQYFGPGTRLTVL.